These T cell receptor beta chains were read from a single sample in a study of cytomegalovirus exposure and HLA in healthy donors. Libraries were prepared by immunoSEQ multiplex PCR; TCRdb keeps only in-frame clonotypes and omits some of them. Altogether 180,000 or so clones are present, approximately 82% being singletons, with the ten largest covering around 1.5%. The sequenced sample consisted of PBMCs. Receptor source: a male donor in good health and CMV-seronegative. Both conserved end residues are part of each CDR3. The order of the fields is J gene, V gene, clone size, D gene, CDR3 DNA, CDR3 protein. D genes are given only for firm matches. Some rows mark clone size as missing; the rest say once, few, many or name a class of expanded clone.

J: TRBJ2-3
V: TRBV29-1
size: -
D: TRBD2
DNA: TGCAGCGTTGAAGGACTAGCGGGATGGTCAGATACGCAGTATTTT
CDR3: CSVEGLAGWSDTQYF

J: TRBJ2-2
V: TRBV30
size: few
D: -
DNA: TGTGCCTGGAGGTTATTCAACACCGGGGAGCTGTTTTTT
CDR3: CAWRLFNTGELFF

J: TRBJ2-7
V: TRBV15
size: -
D: -
DNA: TGTGCCACCAGCAGAGGGACAGACTACGAGCAGTACTTC
CDR3: CATSRGTDYEQYF

J: TRBJ2-5
V: TRBV6-5
size: -
D: TRBD1
DNA: TGTGCCAGCAGTTCTTTCCGGGACAGCCAAGAGACCCAGTACTTC
CDR3: CASSSFRDSQETQYF

J: TRBJ2-1
V: TRBV28
size: -
D: TRBD1
DNA: TGTGCCAGCAGAACCCCCGGGACAGGGAAGAATGAGCAGTTCTTC
CDR3: CASRTPGTGKNEQFF

J: TRBJ2-5
V: TRBV9
size: -
D: TRBD1
DNA: TGTGCCAGCAGCGGGGGGGGGACAGGGGGCTTGGAGACCCAGTACTTC
CDR3: CASSGGGTGGLETQYF

J: TRBJ1-3
V: TRBV7-2
size: -
D: TRBD1
DNA: TGTGCCAGCAGCCCCCGACAGGGCGCTTCGTCGGGAAACACCATATATTTT
CDR3: CASSPRQGASSGNTIYF

J: TRBJ2-1
V: TRBV9
size: -
D: -
DNA: TGTGCCAGCAGCGCCCGGGACTGGAACAATGAGCAGTTCTTC
CDR3: CASSARDWNNEQFF

J: TRBJ2-7
V: TRBV12-2
size: -
D: -
DNA: TGTGCAAGTCGCCCCACAGGGCCCCCTTTTCCTACCTACGAGCAGTACTTC
CDR3: CASRPTGPPFPTYEQYF

J: TRBJ2-2
V: TRBV27
size: -
D: TRBD2
DNA: TGTGCCAGCAGTTTAAGGTCCTTGGGGGGGACGAACACCGGGGAGCTGTTTTTT
CDR3: CASSLRSLGGTNTGELFF

J: TRBJ2-5
V: TRBV7-9
size: -
D: -
DNA: TGTGCCAGCAGCGTGAGGGGGGGCCAAGAGACCCAGTACTTC
CDR3: CASSVRGGQETQYF

J: TRBJ2-7
V: TRBV5-1
size: -
D: TRBD1
DNA: TGCGCCAGCAGCTTGGGTGGGACAGGGGACTACGAGCAGTACTTC
CDR3: CASSLGGTGDYEQYF

J: TRBJ1-2
V: TRBV29-1
size: -
D: TRBD1
DNA: TGCAGCGTTGACATTGAGGACAGGGATCGGACTTATGGCTACACCTTC
CDR3: CSVDIEDRDRTYGYTF

J: TRBJ2-1
V: TRBV29-1
size: -
D: -
DNA: TGCAGCGTTTTCCACTACAATGAGCAGTTCTTC
CDR3: CSVFHYNEQFF

J: TRBJ1-5
V: TRBV2
size: few
D: -
DNA: TGTGCCAGCAGCCAGCGGGGCAATCAGCCCCAGCATTTT
CDR3: CASSQRGNQPQHF

J: TRBJ2-3
V: TRBV7-9
size: -
D: TRBD2
DNA: TGTGCCAGCAGCTCGCTAGCGGGAGCCCCGGAAACCACAGATACGCAGTATTTT
CDR3: CASSSLAGAPETTDTQYF

J: TRBJ1-5
V: TRBV28
size: -
D: -
DNA: TGTGCCAGCAGTACCTATCAGGGGAATCTCGTTGGCAATCAGCCCCAGCATTTT
CDR3: CASSTYQGNLVGNQPQHF

J: TRBJ2-6
V: TRBV7-9
size: -
D: TRBD2
DNA: TGTGCCAGCAGCCGGAAAAGACTAGCGGATAGCTCTGGGGCCAACGTCCTGACTTTC
CDR3: CASSRKRLADSSGANVLTF

J: TRBJ2-1
V: TRBV4-2
size: -
D: TRBD1
DNA: TGTGCCAGCAGCCAAGAAATCGGCCTGGGACAGGGGAAGTTTGATGAGCAGTTCTTC
CDR3: CASSQEIGLGQGKFDEQFF

J: TRBJ2-1
V: TRBV9
size: -
D: TRBD2
DNA: TGTGCCAGCAGCGTCCTTAGCGGGTATCGCTCCTACAATGAGCAGTTCTTC
CDR3: CASSVLSGYRSYNEQFF

J: TRBJ2-1
V: TRBV11-2
size: few
D: -
DNA: TGTGCCAGCAGCTTTGGCAGGGTGAATGAGCAGTTCTTC
CDR3: CASSFGRVNEQFF

J: TRBJ1-5
V: TRBV21-1
size: -
D: -
DNA: TGTGCCAGCAGCAAAGGGCTCGACAGGGTTGGTCGTCAGCCCCAGCATTTT
CDR3: CASSKGLDRVGRQPQHF

J: TRBJ2-1
V: TRBV27
size: once
D: -
DNA: TGTGCCAGCACGCTAGCACCGAGCTCCTACAATGAGCAGTTCTTC
CDR3: CASTLAPSSYNEQFF

J: TRBJ1-1
V: TRBV6-5
size: -
D: -
DNA: TGTGCCAGCACCGACTCTTTTTCGGGGTACACTGAAGCTTTCTTT
CDR3: CASTDSFSGYTEAFF

J: TRBJ2-7
V: TRBV5-1
size: -
D: TRBD1
DNA: TGCGCCAGCGGTGCCGGGACAGTGGGGCCCGCTTTGAACTTC
CDR3: CASGAGTVGPALNF

J: TRBJ1-1
V: TRBV6-6
size: -
D: -
DNA: TGTGCCAGCAGTCACCCAGGGTCCGAAGCTTTCTTT
CDR3: CASSHPGSEAFF

J: TRBJ1-5
V: TRBV30
size: few
D: -
DNA: TGTGCCTGGAGTGTACAGACGGATCAGCCCCAGCATTTT
CDR3: CAWSVQTDQPQHF

J: TRBJ2-1
V: TRBV28
size: -
D: -
DNA: TGTGCCAGCAGTTTATGGGCGGACTACAATGAGCAGTTCTTC
CDR3: CASSLWADYNEQFF

J: TRBJ1-1
V: TRBV19
size: -
D: -
DNA: TGTGCCAGTAGTACCCGACAGCCCCACACTGAAGCTTTCTTT
CDR3: CASSTRQPHTEAFF

J: TRBJ2-3
V: TRBV9
size: -
D: -
DNA: TGTGCCAGCAGCGTAGGGGCAGGGGAGACAGATACGCAGTATTTT
CDR3: CASSVGAGETDTQYF

J: TRBJ2-1
V: TRBV18
size: -
D: TRBD1
DNA: TGTGCCAGCTCCACAGGACAGGGCGGCCCTAATGAGCAGTTCTTC
CDR3: CASSTGQGGPNEQFF

J: TRBJ2-3
V: TRBV19
size: -
D: TRBD1
DNA: TGTGCCAGCCGGGACAGGGGTCGCGCAGATACGCAGTATTTT
CDR3: CASRDRGRADTQYF

J: TRBJ2-4
V: TRBV11-3
size: -
D: TRBD2
DNA: TGTGCCAGCAGCAAAACTAGCGGGGGGCCGTTAGCCAAAAACATTCAGTACTTC
CDR3: CASSKTSGGPLAKNIQYF

J: TRBJ2-7
V: TRBV5-4
size: -
D: -
DNA: TGTGCCAGCAGCTCGGACGGGGACACCTCCTACGAGCAGTACTTC
CDR3: CASSSDGDTSYEQYF